This paragraph covers one T cell receptor beta chain sequence. This record comes from a study of blood T cell repertoires in COVID-19. On the study more broadly: The United States, Italy and Spain provided the acute and convalescent COVID-19 samples. Nucleic acid was either cDNA or gDNA, and it came from T cells, B-cell-depleted T cells, or PBMCs.

In the original processing: Amplification of reference gene primers was used by the study to estimate nucleated cell counts. TCRdb's copy holds only in-frame clones and misses some; the assay was immunoSEQ multiplex PCR. V and J calls and clone size are those listed in that table; D and trimming were worked out from the DNA. The sample holds 40,000 to 50,000 clones, approximately 91% seen once. The CDR3 is made up of 16 amino acids. The germline CDR1 and CDR2 sequences are MGHRA and YSYEKL. V dropped 5 bases and J dropped 1 base, with 14 bases sitting between them. The chain couples TRBV4-1 to TRBJ2-2, with D maybe TRBD2 (5 bases). The sequenced sample was peripheral blood. The sequence derives from a man between 50 and 59 years old with active COVID-19. CDR3 nucleotide sequence: TGCGCCAGCAGCTCTCAGGAGGAAATGAACACCGGGGAGCTGTTTTTT. It encodes CASSSQEEMNTGELFF.